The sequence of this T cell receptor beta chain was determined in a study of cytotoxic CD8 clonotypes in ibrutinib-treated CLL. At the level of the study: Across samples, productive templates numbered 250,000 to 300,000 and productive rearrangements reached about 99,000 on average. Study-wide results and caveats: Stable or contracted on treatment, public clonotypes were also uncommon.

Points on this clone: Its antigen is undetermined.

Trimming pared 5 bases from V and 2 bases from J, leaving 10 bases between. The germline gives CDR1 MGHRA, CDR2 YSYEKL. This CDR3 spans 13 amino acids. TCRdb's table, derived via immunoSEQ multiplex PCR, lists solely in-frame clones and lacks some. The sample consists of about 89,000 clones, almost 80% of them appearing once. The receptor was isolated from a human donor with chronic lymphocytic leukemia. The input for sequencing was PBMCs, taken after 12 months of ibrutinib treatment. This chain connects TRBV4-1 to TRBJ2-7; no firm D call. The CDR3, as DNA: TGCGCCAGCAGCTCCGGGCTCACCTACGAGCAGTACTTC. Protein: CASSSGLTYEQYF.